These T cell receptor beta chains were read from a single sample in a study of T-cell reconstitution after alpha-beta-depleted transplantation in children. TCRdb independently ran MiXCR on the PCR reads; one entry per CDR3 protein. Of more than 200,000 distinct CDR3 sequences listed, 20% to 30% are singletons. The sample was PBMCs, mostly from graft donor cells, taken 360 days after TCRalphabeta/CD19-depleted stem cell transplant. The receptor set was obtained from a female patient between 2 and 15 years old who had a stem cell transplant for congenital amegakaryocytic thrombocytopenia, so the T cells may come from the graft donor. Each CDR3 is given with its conserved first and last residue. A D gene is named only where the DNA matches it firmly. Clone size is given for some rows only: seen once, a few or many times, or a class if the clone is expanded.

clone_size cdr3_length d_call j_call v_call cdr3_nt cdr3_aa
. 14 . TRBJ1-1 TRBV5-1 TGCGCCAGCCGAACCGGTCAGGAGAACACTGAAGCTTTCTTT CASRTGQENTEAFF
few 17 TRBD1 TRBJ2-7 TRBV28 TGTGCCAGCAGCAGCACCACCGGGACAGGGGGCTTGTACGAGCAGTACTTC CASSSTTGTGGLYEQYF
few 14 . TRBJ2-5 TRBV20-1 TGCAGTGCTAGAGATGAGGGGTTAGAAGAGACCCAGTACTTC CSARDEGLEETQYF
. 18 TRBD2 TRBJ2-5 TRBV12-3/TRBV12-4 TGTGCCAGCAGTGTCGGGCTAGCGGGGGAGAAAGGGCAAGAGACCCAGTACTTC CASSVGLAGEKGQETQYF
. 12 TRBD2 TRBJ2-3 TRBV20-1 TGCAGTGCTTCGGCTAGCGGAGATACGCAGTATTTT CSASASGDTQYF
. 12 . TRBJ2-7 TRBV12-3/TRBV12-4 TGTGCCAGCGCGGGGGCCTCCTACGAGCAGTACTTC CASAGASYEQYF
many 16 . TRBJ2-1 TRBV5-4 TGTGCCAGCAGCTTCCGGGGGCCAAGCTCCTACAATGAGCAGTTCTTC CASSFRGPSSYNEQFF
once 14 . TRBJ2-7 TRBV7-9 TGTGCCAGCAGCAACGCTTTAGTGTTCCACGAGCAGTACTTC CASSNALVFHEQYF
few 14 . TRBJ1-1 TRBV7-6 TGTGCCAGCAGCTTAGAGAGCCCGAACACTGAAGCTTTCTTT CASSLESPNTEAFF
. 13 . TRBJ1-5 TRBV28 TGTGCCAGCAGTGACAGCCGCAATCAGCCCCAGCATTTT CASSDSRNQPQHF
. 14 . TRBJ1-3 TRBV12-3/TRBV12-4 TGTGCCAGCAGCCCCGTGTTGTTTGGAAACACCATATATTTT CASSPVLFGNTIYF
. 13 . TRBJ2-2 TRBV10-3 TGTGCCATCGGAGGTCGGGACACCGGGGAGCTGTTTTTT CAIGGRDTGELFF
few 13 . TRBJ1-3 TRBV6-2/TRBV6-3 TGTGCCACCTCGCGCCGGACTGGAAACACCATATATTTT CATSRRTGNTIYF